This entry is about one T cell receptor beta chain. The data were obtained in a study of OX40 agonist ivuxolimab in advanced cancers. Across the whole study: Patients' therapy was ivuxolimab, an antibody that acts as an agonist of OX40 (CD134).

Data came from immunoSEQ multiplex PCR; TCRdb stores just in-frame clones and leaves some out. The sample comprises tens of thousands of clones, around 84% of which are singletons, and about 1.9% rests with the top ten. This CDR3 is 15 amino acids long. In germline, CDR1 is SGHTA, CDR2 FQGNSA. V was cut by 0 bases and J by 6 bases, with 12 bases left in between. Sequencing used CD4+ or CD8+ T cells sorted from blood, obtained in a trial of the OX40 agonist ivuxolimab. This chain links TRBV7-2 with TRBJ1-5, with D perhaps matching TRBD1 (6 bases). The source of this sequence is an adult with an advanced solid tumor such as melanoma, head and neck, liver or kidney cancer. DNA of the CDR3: TGTGCCAGCAGCTTAGCGGGGGGCGTAAGTCAGCCCCAGCATTTT. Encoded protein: CASSLAGGVSQPQHF.